Following are 24 T cell receptor beta chains from one sample sequenced in a study of T cells in Graves' hyperthyroidism and ophthalmopathy. RNA transcripts were the template for amplifying TCR beta CDR3 regions. With the HTBI primer set, the TCR CDR3 went through a first round of RT-PCR. Via MiXCR, TCRdb re-called the multiplex PCR reads, giving one row per CDR3 protein. The table shows about half a million distinct CDR3 sequences, with less than 25% occurring only once. Sequencing was done on a sample of blood. The receptor source for this set is a man between 18 and 35 years old with Graves' hyperthyroidism.

This clonotype was seen a few times. The CDR3 reads CASSKGIGNYGYTF. The CDR3 coding sequence is TGTGCCAGCAGTAAAGGTATTGGGAACTATGGCTACACCTTC. V and J are TRBV6-2 or TRBV6-3 and TRBJ1-2, with D hard to call. The germline V gene encodes CDR1 MNHEY and CDR2 SVGEGT. The CDR3 runs 14 residues. V shed 5 bases and J shed 2 bases, with 12 bases lying between them.

This clonotype occurred many times. The J gene is TRBJ2-7, the V gene TRBV28; a possible D gene is TRBD1 (6 bases). The V gene's germline CDR1 is MDHEN and CDR2 SYDVKM. The CDR3 contains 15 residues. The CDR3: CASSRYDRLPYEQWV. DNA of the CDR3: TGTGCCAGCAGCCGTTATGACAGGTTGCCCTACGAGCAGTGGGTG.

This chain links TRBV7-3 with TRBJ2-5; 7 nucleotides match TRBD1. Germline V lookup: CDR1 SGHTA, CDR2 FQGTGA. The CDR3 loop spans 16 amino acids. V shed 1 base, J shed 5 bases, and the junction held 10 bases outside the gene matches. As DNA, the CDR3 is TGTGCCAGCAGCTTAAAACGACAGGGAATTTGGGAGACCCAGTACTTC. This encodes CASSLKRQGIWETQYF.

This clonotype has a count of ten or more. This chain connects TRBV6-5 to TRBJ1-2; no clear D. V gave up 5 bases and J gave up 7 bases, with 17 bases separating them. This CDR3 contains 14 residues. In germline, CDR1 is MNHEY, CDR2 SVGAGI. CDR3 sequence (DNA): TGTGCCAGCAGTCTAGGGATGGGTAGCAGTGGCTACACCTTC. Translating gives CASSLGMGSSGYTF.

The gene calls are TRBV5-1 and TRBJ2-5, with 10 positions matching TRBD1. Germline trimming cut 0 bases from V and 1 base from J; bases unmatched to any gene: 3. Germline V gives CDR1 SGHRS, CDR2 YFSETQ. This CDR3 has 16 amino acids. The CDR3 protein is CASSLGGTGAQETQYF. Here the CDR3 DNA reads TGCGCCAGCAGCTTGGGGGGGACAGGGGCCCAAGAGACCCAGTACTTC.

The chain links TRBV27 to TRBJ2-2, with 9 positions matching TRBD1. The V gene end was trimmed by 5 bases and the J gene end by 7 bases; junction bases not matched to a gene: 5. Germline assignment: CDR1 MNHEY and CDR2 SMNVEV (reference sequence). CDR3 size: 14 residues. The CDR3 loop reads CASSTGQGIGELFF. CDR3 DNA: TGTGCCAGCAGTACGGGACAGGGCATCGGGGAGCTGTTTTTT.

Ten or more counts support this clonotype. The J gene is TRBJ1-5, the V gene TRBV12-3 or TRBV12-4; D is undetermined. V shed 6 bases and J shed 5 bases, with 11 bases lying between them. The length of the CDR3 is 13 residues. The CDR3 DNA reads TGTGCCAGCAGACCCGGGCAGCATCAGCCCCAGCATTTT. Its translation: CASRPGQHQPQHF.

The chain carries TRBV15 and TRBJ2-5, with TRBD2 identical over 12 bases. The CDR3 is 16 amino acids. In germline, CDR1 is LNHNV, CDR2 YYDKDF (reference sequence). The V and J ends lost 1 base and 7 bases, in that order; junction bases with no gene match: 7. DNA for the CDR3: TGTGCCACCAGCAGAGGAGCTAGCGGGAGGGCCGGGACCCAGTACTTC. It translates to CATSRGASGRAGTQYF. The full variable domain, with the rest looked up from reference TRBV15 and TRBJ2-5, is DAMVIQNPRYQVTQFGKPVTLSCSQTLNHNVMYWYQQKSSQAPKLLFHYYDKDFNNEADTPDNFQSRRPNTSFCFLDIRSPGLGDTAMYLCATSRGASGRAGTQYFGPGTRLLVL.

Ten or more counts support this clonotype. The genes are TRBV28 and TRBJ1-5; D is unresolved. The CDR3 totals 15 residues. CDR1 MDHEN and CDR2 SYDVKM come from the germline V gene. V shed 6 bases and J shed 4 bases, with 16 bases lying between them. CDR3 in amino acids: CASRLHGPENQPQHF. CDR3 DNA sequence: TGTGCCAGCAGGCTCCACGGTCCGGAAAATCAGCCCCAGCATTTT.

This clonotype was counted between two and nine times. The genes are TRBV24-1 and TRBJ1-2; no clear D. CDR1 KGHDR and CDR2 SFDVKD come from the germline V gene. The CDR3 extends over 13 amino acids. Between the trimmed V and J ends, which lost 4 bases and 1 base, there was a span of 6 bases. The CDR3 DNA follows: TGTGCCACCAGTGACGGGATTAACTATGGCTACACCTTC. This gives the protein CATSDGINYGYTF.

This clonotype has just a few counts. The rearrangement links TRBV11-2 to TRBJ2-7, with D perhaps being TRBD1 or TRBD2 (5 bases each). The CDR3 extends over 14 amino acids. Germline V gives CDR1 SGHAT, CDR2 FQNNGV. Trimming left V 5 bases short and J 5 bases short, with 16 bases between. CDR3 in amino acids: CASSRLGVTHEQYF. The DNA for the CDR3 is TGTGCCAGCAGCCGGTTGGGGGTCACCCACGAGCAGTACTTC.

A few counts support this clonotype. In this CDR3 the conserved last residue, phenylalanine or tryptophan, is missing, so a read error is likely. The rearrangement links TRBV2 to TRBJ1-5; possibly TRBD1 for D (5 bases). The CDR3 totals 13 residues. V gave up 8 bases and J gave up 7 bases, with 15 bases separating them. CDR1 is SNHLY and CDR2 is FYNNEI in the germline V gene. Here the CDR3 DNA reads TGTGCCAGCTCTCAGACAGTACTCCAGCCCCAGCATGTT. This translates into CASSQTVLQPQHV.

This clonotype was seen repeatedly, ten times or more. The rearrangement joins TRBV28 to TRBJ1-5, with TRBD1 as a possible D gene (6 bases). Germline V gives CDR1 MDHEN, CDR2 SYDVKM. This CDR3 comprises 15 residues. The germline V and J ends were trimmed by 6 bases and 0 bases, with 12 bases remaining between them. The CDR3 DNA sequence: TGTGCCAGCAGCCCCGGGGGACATAGCAATCAGCCCCAGCATTTT. Its protein product is CASSPGGHSNQPQHF.

This clonotype occurred many times. CDR3 sequence: CASTPTSHGELFF. The CDR3 DNA is TGTGCCAGCACCCCCACGTCCCACGGGGAGCTGTTTTTT. V gene TRBV12-3 or TRBV12-4 combines with J gene TRBJ2-2; no clear D gene. Trimming left V 7 bases short and J 7 bases short, with 13 bases between. The CDR3 is 13 residues long.

The genes are TRBV5-1 and TRBJ1-5; 8 bases agree with TRBD1. The CDR3 contains 15 residues. Losses at the gene ends were 0 bases for V and 5 bases for J; bases not matched to a gene: 4. CDR1 and CDR2 (germline): SGHRS, YFSETQ. CDR3 coding DNA: TGCGCCAGCAGCTTGGGGGACAGGCTCGATCAGCCCCAGCATTTT. Translating it yields CASSLGDRLDQPQHF.

This clonotype was recorded at least ten times. V gene TRBV20-1 combines with J gene TRBJ2-5; the D gene is possibly TRBD1 (8 bases). The germline CDR1 and CDR2 sequences are DFQATT and SNEGSKA (reference sequence). Trimming took off 0 bases at V and 2 bases at J, with 16 bases between the two ends. The CDR3 extends over 16 amino acids. CDR3 in amino acids: CSARDWTGRGQETQYF. CDR3 DNA sequence: TGCAGTGCTAGAGATTGGACAGGGAGGGGGCAAGAGACCCAGTACTTC.

The sample holds many counts of this clonotype. This chain uses TRBV15 with TRBJ2-5, with D unresolved. This CDR3 is built from 12 residues. V lost 8 bases, J lost 4 bases, and 11 bases lay in between. CDR1 and CDR2 from the germline V gene are LNHNV and YYDKDF (reference sequence). The CDR3 protein is CATSIYPETQYF. The CDR3 DNA is TGTGCCACCTCAATCTACCCAGAGACCCAGTACTTC.

V usage is TRBV30 and J usage is TRBJ1-1; D might be TRBD1 (5 bases). V was pared by 6 bases and J by 10 bases, with 18 bases between. The CDR3 is 12 amino acids. CDR1 and CDR2 (germline): GTSNPN, SVGIG (reference sequence). CDR3 coding DNA: TGTGCCTGTATTCGGGGCAGTCGTCGAGCTTTCTTT. Amino acids: CACIRGSRRAFF.

This clonotype was counted ten times or more. V usage is TRBV28 and J usage is TRBJ2-5; weak D call: TRBD2 (6 bases). This CDR3 is built from 16 residues. The germline V gene has CDR1 MDHEN and CDR2 SYDVKM. V shed 5 bases and J shed 1 base, with 17 bases lying between them. The CDR3 sequence is CASSNAGTPIQETQYF. CDR3 coding DNA: TGTGCCAGCAGTAACGCGGGGACTCCGATCCAAGAGACCCAGTACTTC.

This clonotype is a singleton in its sample. A read error may account for a junction end that differs from germline. The chain employs TRBV2 and TRBJ2-5; TRBD1 agrees at 8 bases. Per the germline V gene, CDR1 is SNHLY and CDR2 is FYNNEI. There are 12 residues in the CDR3. CDR3 amino acids: CASRGLRETQYF. The CDR3 DNA reads as TGTGCTAGCAGGGGGCTCAGGGAGACCCAGTACTTC.

At least ten counts were recorded for this clonotype. This chain uses TRBV6-5 with TRBJ2-5, with D perhaps given as TRBD1 or TRBD2 (6 bases each). V was trimmed by 0 bases and J by 0 bases, leaving 8 bases between them. The CDR3 loop spans 15 amino acids. Germline V CDR1 and CDR2: MNHEY, SVGAGI. For the CDR3, the DNA is TGTGCCAGCAGTTACTCAGGGGGGTACCAAGAGACCCAGTACTTC. Translating gives CASSYSGGYQETQYF.

In this sample, this clonotype turned up many times. The chain combines TRBV15 with TRBJ2-5; TRBD2 is a possible D gene (5 bases). The germline CDR1 and CDR2 sequences are LNHNV and YYDKDF (reference sequence). V was trimmed by 0 bases and J by 6 bases, leaving 14 bases between them. CDR3 length: 15 amino acids. The DNA for the CDR3 is TGTGCCACCAGCAGAGATAACGGGTACGGGAAGACCCAGTACTTC. This sequence encodes CATSRDNGYGKTQYF. Based on the CDR3 plus reference TRBV15 and TRBJ2-5, the full variable domain is DAMVIQNPRYQVTQFGKPVTLSCSQTLNHNVMYWYQQKSSQAPKLLFHYYDKDFNNEADTPDNFQSRRPNTSFCFLDIRSPGLGDTAMYLCATSRDNGYGKTQYFGPGTRLLVL.

This clonotype has only a few counts. V usage is TRBV4-1 and J usage is TRBJ1-1; D is unresolved. CDR1 is MGHRA and CDR2 is YSYEKL in the germline V gene. V was cut by 1 base and J by 2 bases, with 8 bases left in between. This CDR3 contains 14 residues. The CDR3 region is CASSQVLANTEAFF. In DNA, the CDR3 is TGCGCCAGCAGCCAAGTACTGGCCAACACTGAAGCTTTCTTT.

This clonotype was observed at least ten times. The V and J genes are TRBV28 and TRBJ1-2; D unclear. The CDR3 runs 19 residues. The germline V and J ends were trimmed by 3 bases and 4 bases, with 27 bases remaining between them. Looked up from germline, CDR1 is MDHEN and CDR2 is SYDVKM. The CDR3 reads CASSLSRRSWTPSGYGYTF. CDR3 DNA sequence: TGTGCCAGCAGTTTGTCACGAAGGTCCTGGACTCCCTCGGGCTATGGCTACACCTTC.